This T cell receptor beta chain stems from a study of liver allograft versus peripheral blood T cells. Study at large: Blood and transplanted-liver T cell receptor repertoires from recipients were compared.

Study-wide findings and caveats: Differences were reported between the T cell receptor repertoires inside liver allografts and those that were detected in peripheral blood.

The sample holds one count of this clonotype. Its cognate antigen is unknown. CDR3 length equals 14 residues. Germline V gene sequence: CDR1 MDHEN, CDR2 SYDVKM. V was pared by 3 bases and J by 8 bases, with 8 bases of the junction left unmatched. MiXCR, run by TCRdb on the reads, gives a single entry per CDR3 protein. The sample carries just under 5,500 distinct CDR3 sequences, about 17% recorded once. The sequence was obtained from a human patient who had a liver transplant. Some T cells could come from the graft donor. J is TRBJ1-1 and V is TRBV28; 8 bases match TRBD1. The CDR3 DNA reads as TGTGCCAGCAGTTTGGGGGGACAGGCCCGGGAAGCTTTCTTT. It encodes CASSLGGQAREAFF.